The source of this T cell receptor beta chain is a study of vaccination and CD4 T cells after COVID-19. Comments on this clonotype: Its target is unknown.

The treatment: roughly 10-day PBMC culture with coronavirus spike peptide pools or control peptides (ViraFEST assay). Positivity by PCR occurred from March to December 2020, a period that predated US Alpha, Beta and Delta variants. V lost 7 bases, J lost 4 bases, and 20 bases lay in between. CDR1 MNHNS and CDR2 SASEGT come from the germline V gene. This CDR3 has 15 residues. The study sequenced cultured CD4+ T cell DNA using the Oncomine TCR Beta short-read assay. In TCRdb, the PCR reads were re-called with MiXCR into one record per CDR3 protein. The data contain about 16,000 distinct CDR3 sequences, around 44% of them singletons.

The gene calls are TRBV6-1 and TRBJ2-7; D is perhaps TRBD1 (7 bases). The starting material was CD4+ T cells from blood, cultured in vitro, obtained after SARS-CoV-2 vaccination. This clonotype was sampled from a human donor who had recovered from COVID-19. The CDR3 DNA sequence: TGTGCCAGCAACCCCAGGGCAGGGGGGACTTACGAGCAGTACTTC. Protein product: CASNPRAGGTYEQYF.